This entry describes one T cell receptor (beta chain). CDR1 LNHDA and CDR2 SQIVND come from the germline V gene (reference sequence). The CDR3 runs 14 residues. The V segment lost 5 bases and the J segment 7 bases; nucleotides outside the gene matches: 5. The sample originates from a study of blood T cell repertoires in COVID-19. In the study overall: Sites in the United States, Italy and Spain provided acute and convalescent COVID-19 samples. T cells, B-cell-depleted T cells, or PBMCs supplied cDNA or gDNA.

Original data processing: The assay estimated nucleated cells by amplifying reference gene primers. Assay: immunoSEQ multiplex PCR; the TCRdb copy retains only in-frame clones and omits some. V and J calls and clone size come straight from that table; D and trimming were deduced from the DNA. The repertoire holds some 110,000 clones, with 81% as singletons. This receptor was obtained from a woman aged 70-85 years with acute or convalescent COVID-19. The chain is built from TRBV19 and TRBJ1-5, with 10 bases identical to TRBD1. The sample taken for sequencing was peripheral blood. Here the CDR3 DNA reads TGTGCCAGTAGTTTGGGACAGGGGAAGCAGCCCCAGCATTTT. Its translation: CASSLGQGKQPQHF.